Shown below are 30 T cell receptor beta chains from a single sample sequenced in a study of control samples from healthy donors and cancer patients. TCRdb's table, derived via immunoSEQ multiplex PCR, lists solely in-frame clones and lacks some. The table records some 100,000 clones, 85% to 90% of them present only once. The sequenced sample was blood. The source is a woman between 45 and 60 years old in good health.

The V and J genes are TRBV2 and TRBJ2-2; the match to TRBD2 covers 7 bases. CDR1 is SNHLY and CDR2 is FYNNEI in the germline V gene. The CDR3 totals 16 residues. V lost 0 bases and J lost 2; bases outside the gene matches: 3. Written as DNA, the CDR3 is TGTGCCAGCAGTGAAGCGGGAGGGATAAACACCGGGGAGCTGTTTTTT. This encodes CASSEAGGINTGELFF.

This clone has more than one count but fewer than ten. V usage is TRBV4-2 and J usage is TRBJ2-3; TRBD2 matches at 8 bases. CDR3 length equals 14 residues. The germline gives CDR1 LGHNA, CDR2 YNFKEQ. V was pared by 4 bases and J by 0 bases, with 0 bases of the junction left unmatched. The CDR3 bases are TGTGCCAGCAGCCCTAGCGGGAGCACAGATACGCAGTATTTT. Amino acid sequence: CASSPSGSTDTQYF.

This clone was detected only once. The chain links TRBV7-2 to TRBJ2-5; tentative D call: TRBD1 (6 bases). V shed 5 bases and J shed 5 bases, with 24 bases lying between them. This CDR3 region has 17 residues. Germline lookup yields CDR1 SGHTA and CDR2 FQGNSA. CDR3 in amino acids: CASSLAGPRGGSETQYF. Here the CDR3 DNA reads TGTGCCAGCAGCCTCGCCGGTCCGAGAGGGGGAAGTGAGACCCAGTACTTC.

The genes are TRBV5-6 and TRBJ2-1; no definite D call. Germline CDR1 reads SGHDT; CDR2 reads YYEEEE. The CDR3 runs 17 residues. Trimming pared 3 bases from V and 3 bases from J, leaving 19 bases between. CDR3 bases: TGTGCCAGCAGCTGGGGAAATCGGGTTCGCGTCTACAATGAGCAGTTCTTC. It encodes CASSWGNRVRVYNEQFF.

This rearrangement joins TRBV6-5 to TRBJ2-5; no firm D call. This CDR3 is built from 11 residues. CDR1 and CDR2 (germline): MNHEY, SVGAGI. Between the trimmed V and J ends, which lost 10 bases and 5 bases, there was a span of 11 bases. As DNA, the CDR3 is TGTGCCACCCGGGTGGGGGAGACCCAGTACTTC. Translation gives CATRVGETQYF.

This chain links TRBV4-3 with TRBJ1-4; 9 nucleotides match TRBD1. Germline trimming cut 1 base from V and 7 bases from J; bases unmatched to any gene: 7. This CDR3 region has 16 residues. Germline V gene lookup returns CDR1 LGHNA and CDR2 YSLEER. The CDR3 DNA is TGCGCCAGCAGCCAAGGGGGAAACAGGGGGCTTGAAAAACTGTTTTTT. It specifies CASSQGGNRGLEKLFF.

The CDR3 DNA reads as TGTGCCAGCAGAGACTACAGGGCCTCTAACTATGGCTACACCTTC. Its translation is CASRDYRASNYGYTF. V and J are TRBV2 and TRBJ1-2; weak D call: TRBD1 (6 bases). The germline gives CDR1 SNHLY, CDR2 FYNNEI. The CDR3 has 15 amino acids. V was shortened by 6 bases and J by 0 bases, with 14 bases between the two germline ends.

The chain combines TRBV6-5 with TRBJ1-3, with unresolved D. Germline V lookup: CDR1 MNHEY, CDR2 SVGAGI. The length of the CDR3 is 11 residues. The V end was cut by 6 bases, the J end by 4 bases, with 4 bases between. CDR3 protein: CASRQGNTIYF. The CDR3 nucleotides read TGTGCCAGCAGACAAGGAAACACCATATATTTT.

The chain links TRBV19 to TRBJ2-1; 11 nucleotides align to TRBD2. The J segment lost 0 bases and the V segment lost 7 bases, leaving 11 bases of the junction unmatched. Germline V gene data show CDR1 as LNHDA and CDR2 as SQIVND (reference sequence). This CDR3 is 18 amino acids long. The CDR3 bases are TGTGCCAGTATAGGGACTAGCGGCCGCCTGAGCTCCTACAATGAGCAGTTCTTC. Its translation is CASIGTSGRLSSYNEQFF.

The chain carries TRBV7-2 and TRBJ1-6, with D hard to call. Germline CDR1 SGHTA, CDR2 FQGNSA. The CDR3 runs to 16 residues. Trimming left V 1 base short and J 1 base short, with 8 bases between. CDR3: CASSLDAGSYNSPLHF. The CDR3 DNA reads TGTGCCAGCAGCTTAGATGCGGGGTCCTATAATTCACCCCTCCACTTT.

This clone was picked up a small number of times. The chain combines TRBV18 with TRBJ2-7, with TRBD1 identical over 7 bases. In germline, CDR1 is KGHSH, CDR2 LQKENI. The ends lost 3 bases at V and 4 bases at J; junction bases unmatched: 3. The CDR3 covers 13 residues. CDR3 DNA sequence: TGTGCCAGCTCACCGCTGACAGGGTACGAGCAGTACTTC. It encodes CASSPLTGYEQYF.

This chain joins TRBV5-1 and TRBJ2-2; no definite D call. This CDR3 is 14 amino acids long. Germline-derived CDR1 and CDR2 are SGHRS and YFSETQ. The germline V and J ends were trimmed by 4 bases and 6 bases, with 13 bases remaining between them. The CDR3, as DNA: TGCGCCAGCAGCCATTCTAGGAAGCCCGGGGAGCTGTTTTTT. Translating gives CASSHSRKPGELFF.

This clone was seen a handful of times. V is TRBV6-5 and J is TRBJ1-1; TRBD1 matches 7 bases. Per germline, CDR1 MNHEY and CDR2 SVGAGI. V lost 1 base to trimming and J lost 7 bases; unmatched junction nucleotides: 6. The CDR3 runs 14 residues. CDR3 protein: CASSYFGTESEAFF. CDR3 nucleotides: TGTGCCAGCAGTTACTTTGGGACAGAGAGTGAAGCTTTCTTT.

J is TRBJ2-1 and V is TRBV11-2; D is perhaps TRBD2 (5 bases). The CDR3 length is 16 residues. Trimming took off 5 bases at V and 4 bases at J, with 18 bases between the two ends. Germline V gene lookup returns CDR1 SGHAT and CDR2 FQNNGV. CDR3 in DNA: TGTGCCAGCAGCCCGGCGGGCCTGGGTCAATACAATGAGCAGTTCTTC. Translated: CASSPAGLGQYNEQFF.

The rearrangement links TRBV29-1 to TRBJ2-7, with D unresolved. CDR1 and CDR2 (germline): SQVTM, ANQGSEA. V dropped 5 bases and J dropped 0 bases, with 5 bases sitting between them. This CDR3 contains 11 residues. The CDR3 nucleotides are TGCAGCGTTTCCAACTCCTACGAGCAGTACTTC. This translates into CSVSNSYEQYF.

The chain joins TRBV9 to TRBJ1-2; 10 positions match TRBD1. Germline loops: CDR1 SGDLS, CDR2 YYNGEE. V shed 3 bases, J shed 1 base, and the junction held 6 bases outside the gene matches. The CDR3 loop spans 16 amino acids. CDR3 in DNA: TGTGCCAGCAGCGGGGGGACAGGGGCTGTTAACTATGGCTACACCTTC. Protein: CASSGGTGAVNYGYTF.

In its sample, this clone was seen once. This sample includes further DNA sequences coding for the same CDR3. The chain has TRBV18 and TRBJ1-4; TRBD1 matches 9 bases. Germline values: CDR1 KGHSH, CDR2 LQKENI. Trimming at V came to 4 bases and at J to 5 bases, leaving 2 bases not matched to a gene. CDR3 length equals 14 residues. In DNA, the CDR3 is TGTGCCAGCTCACGGGGGACAGGGAATGAAAAACTGTTTTTT. This codes for CASSRGTGNEKLFF. The whole variable domain, remainder taken from reference TRBV18 and TRBJ1-4, is NAGVMQNPRHLVRRRGQEARLRCSPMKGHSHVYWYRQLPEEGLKFMVYLQKENIIDESGMPKERFSAEFPKEGPSILRIQQVVRGDSAAYFCASSRGTGNEKLFFGSGTQLSVL.

In its sample, this clone was seen once. This chain uses TRBV12-3 or TRBV12-4 with TRBJ1-3; D gene uncertain. The CDR3 extends over 13 amino acids. V lost 10 bases and J lost 0, with 10 bases in between. CDR3 DNA: TGTGCCACCAGGCCCCCCTCTGGAAACACCATATATTTT. This translates into CATRPPSGNTIYF.

By its share, this clone is medium-sized. Other DNA sequences within the sample encode an identical CDR3. V usage is TRBV5-1 and J usage is TRBJ1-1; tentative D call: TRBD1 (6 bases). The CDR3 totals 12 residues. Trimming stripped 4 bases from V and 4 bases from J, with 8 bases between. Germline CDR1 SGHRS, CDR2 YFSETQ. In DNA form, the CDR3 reads TGCGCCAGCAGCACAGGGAGCACTGAAGCTTTCTTT. Translating it yields CASSTGSTEAFF.

The chain employs TRBV27 and TRBJ1-5; 8 nucleotides match TRBD1. V shed 4 bases and J 1 base; nucleotides not matched to a gene: 3. CDR1 and CDR2 (germline): MNHEY, SMNVEV (reference sequence). This CDR3 has 15 amino acids. CDR3 amino acids: CASSSRGRSNQPQHF. CDR3 coding DNA: TGTGCCAGCAGTTCCAGGGGGCGCAGCAATCAGCCCCAGCATTTT.

CDR3: CASSQDPLRQEKLFF. The CDR3 nucleotides read TGCGCCAGCAGCCAAGATCCCCTTAGACAGGAAAAACTGTTTTTT. J is TRBJ1-4 and V is TRBV4-1; a possible D gene is TRBD1 (5 bases). Trimming stripped 0 bases from V and 8 bases from J, with 13 bases between. This CDR3 has 15 residues. Germline CDR1 MGHRA, CDR2 YSYEKL.

The chain combines TRBV4-3 with TRBJ2-1; TRBD1 matches 9 bases. This CDR3 has 17 amino acids. Trimming removed 0 bases from V and 8 bases from J; junction bases left unmatched: 11. The V gene's germline CDR1 is LGHNA and CDR2 YSLEER. The CDR3 nucleotides are TGCGCCAGCAGCCAAGATGGAACCGGGACAGGGTCGCATGAGCAGTTCTTC. This encodes CASSQDGTGTGSHEQFF.

The chain links TRBV6-6 to TRBJ1-5, with D possibly matching TRBD1 (6 bases). CDR1 is MNHNY, CDR2 SVGAGI, per germline (reference sequence). V was pared by 5 bases and J by 8 bases, with 13 bases between. This CDR3 region has 13 residues. The CDR3 spells CASSPGHNEPQHF. For the CDR3, the DNA is TGTGCCAGCAGTCCGGGACATAATGAGCCCCAGCATTTT.

J is TRBJ1-2 and V is TRBV15; 11 nucleotides line up with TRBD1. The V gene's germline CDR1 is LNHNV and CDR2 YYDKDF (reference sequence). This CDR3 region has 17 residues. J lost 3 bases, V lost 2 bases, and 8 bases had no gene match. DNA of the CDR3: TGTGCCACCAGCAGATCCGGACAGGGGGCCATATACTATGGCTACACCTTC. This gives the protein CATSRSGQGAIYYGYTF.

The gene calls are TRBV5-5 and TRBJ2-1; the D gene is possibly TRBD2 (5 bases). Trimming pared 5 bases from V and 5 bases from J, leaving 20 bases between. Germline CDR1 is SGHKS and CDR2 is YYEKEE (reference sequence). The CDR3 totals 16 residues. For the CDR3, the DNA is TGTGCCAGCAGGCCGATTGAGGGAGCGGTGAACAATGAGCAGTTCTTC. Amino acids: CASRPIEGAVNNEQFF.

The rearrangement links TRBV10-3 to TRBJ2-7; tentative D call: TRBD2 (5 bases). Germline values: CDR1 ENHRY, CDR2 SYGVKD. V gave up 3 bases and J gave up 2 bases, with 8 bases separating them. The CDR3 has 13 residues. CDR3 in amino acids: CAISETGTYEQYF. The CDR3 nucleotides are TGTGCCATCAGTGAAACGGGGACCTACGAGCAGTACTTC.

As DNA, the CDR3 is TGTGCCAGCAGCGCGCAGAGTTTCTCTGGAAACACCATATATTTT. Its protein is CASSAQSFSGNTIYF. The V and J genes are TRBV7-9 and TRBJ1-3; no clear D. Deletions cut 5 bases from V and 0 bases from J, with 11 bases between. The CDR3 is made up of 15 amino acids. Looked up from germline, CDR1 is SEHNR and CDR2 is FQNEAQ (reference sequence).

The chain uses TRBV20-1 and TRBJ2-5, with D hard to call. Per germline, CDR1 DFQATT and CDR2 SNEGSKA (reference sequence). The CDR3 has 11 residues. Trimming took 6 bases from V and 12 from J, leaving 17 bases between them. Here the CDR3 reads CSASTTALEYF. The CDR3 DNA is TGCAGTGCGAGCACCACAGCCCTGGAGTACTTC.

The V and J genes are TRBV7-9 and TRBJ1-6; TRBD1 might be the D (5 bases). This CDR3 contains 14 residues. Deletions cut 4 bases from V and 7 bases from J, with 11 bases between. The germline CDR1 and CDR2 sequences are SEHNR and FQNEAQ (reference sequence). CDR3: CASSSQGRNSPLHF. In DNA form, the CDR3 reads TGTGCCAGCAGCTCGCAGGGTCGCAATTCACCCCTCCACTTT.

V is TRBV7-8 and J is TRBJ1-2; D gene unclear. The CDR3 sequence is 16 residues long. Germline V gene sequence: CDR1 SGHVS, CDR2 FQNEAQ. Trimming took 8 bases from V and 0 from J, leaving 19 bases between them. The CDR3 loop reads CASVPWADATNYGYTF. CDR3 nucleotide sequence: TGTGCCAGCGTACCTTGGGCCGACGCGACTAACTATGGCTACACCTTC.